This is a list of T cell receptor beta chains from one sample in a study of blood T cell repertoires in COVID-19. Clones were read by immunoSEQ multiplex PCR, and TCRdb kept only the in-frame ones, dropping some. Seen here are hundreds of thousands of clones, 88% observed once, and the top ten hold roughly a tenth. The sequenced sample was peripheral blood. These receptors all stem from a woman aged 70-85 years with COVID-19, enrolled during active disease. The CDR3 runs from the conserved cysteine through the conserved F or W.

j_call v_call cdr3_aa
TRBJ1-1 TRBV11-3 CASSLRTAANTEAFF
TRBJ2-7 TRBV5-6 CASSADYEQYF
TRBJ2-7 TRBV27 CASIPSPGLPSYEQYF
TRBJ1-1 TRBV4-1 CASSQVTGGRDEAFF
TRBJ1-4 TRBV3-1/TRBV3-2 CASSQESVSGGWEKLFF
TRBJ2-2 TRBV10-3 CAIASQGPATGELFF
TRBJ2-1 TRBV4-2 CASRFTRTGGSYNEQFF
TRBJ1-1 TRBV2 CASSRDSRNTEAFF
TRBJ1-4 TRBV30 CAWSVLPTNEKLFF
TRBJ1-5 TRBV20-1 CSASSSRLDQPQHF
TRBJ1-1 TRBV7-8 CASSFSFSMNTEAFF
TRBJ2-3 TRBV28 CASRHKRASTDTQYF
TRBJ2-6 TRBV7-9 CASSLQGTAGANVLTF
TRBJ2-7 TRBV12-3/TRBV12-4 CASSHSGSQYF
TRBJ1-6 TRBV3-1/TRBV3-2 CASSQGRGVGSPLHF
TRBJ1-5 TRBV19 CASSGDSRTFQPQHF
TRBJ2-7 TRBV4-3 CASSQGLAGGSEQYF
TRBJ1-2 TRBV6-1 CASSEDRGLGGYTF
TRBJ2-7 TRBV28 CASSFGTKREQYF
TRBJ2-7 TRBV7-9 CASSLEANEQYF
TRBJ2-3 TRBV20-1 CSAQTRDTQYF
TRBJ1-5 TRBV29-1 CSVGLAGDSNQPQHF
TRBJ2-3 TRBV5-1 CASRWPGQGADTQYF
TRBJ1-3 TRBV28 CASSLWTENTIYF